This entry describes one T cell receptor beta chain. What it recognizes is unknown. Between the trimmed V and J ends, which lost 7 bases and 5 bases, there was a span of 20 bases. CDR1 SQVTM and CDR2 ANQGSEA come from the germline V gene. The CDR3 sequence is 14 residues long. These data belong to a study of identical twins. Only healthy Caucasians were included as donors. Broader study findings: Zero-insertion findings could be partly confounded by invariant cells (MAIT and iNKT cells). When twins shared out-of-frame alpha sequences, those sequences had excess low generation probability.

Unique molecular identifiers were present on the cDNA, which also gained a universal primer site by template switching. TCRdb recomputed calls from the 5' RACE reads with MiXCR, one row per CDR3 protein. Here the sample spans roughly 290,000 distinct CDR3 sequences, 7.5% to 9.5% being singletons. Separately, the same data were catalogued under a study of yellow fever vaccine responses in identical twins.

The sample was CD8+ T cells sorted from blood. The V gene is TRBV29-1, the J gene TRBJ1-1, with a weak D call TRBD1 (6 bases). This receptor was identified in a woman aged 18-35 years in good health. The CDR3 DNA sequence: TGCAGCGGGGGGCGCGTGGGGGTGACGACTGAAGCTTTCTTT. Translated, it gives CSGGRVGVTTEAFF.